These T cell receptor beta chains were read from a single sample in a study of shared clonotypes between healthy human individuals. Profiling relied on immunoSEQ multiplex PCR, and the TCRdb table lists in-frame clones only, not all of them. The sample has a few hundred thousand clones, approximately 79% seen once. The specimen was memory CD4+ T cells sorted from blood. The receptors derive from a man aged 25 to 40 in good health. Both conserved end residues are part of each CDR3. Fields, in order: CDR3 length, V gene, clone size, J gene, D gene, CDR3 DNA, CDR3 protein. D genes are given only for firm matches. Clone size is stated in some rows and not others, as once, few, many or a class when expanded.

17	TRBV27	-	TRBJ2-4	TRBD2	TGTGCCAGCAGTCCCTCCGGGACTAGCGGGAGAAGGGGCATTCAGTACTTC	CASSPSGTSGRRGIQYF
14	TRBV29-1	-	TRBJ1-3	-	TGCAGCGTTGGCCTTGGGCAGATTGGAAACACCATATATTTT	CSVGLGQIGNTIYF
19	TRBV27	few	TRBJ1-5	-	TGTGCCAGCAGCCCTTCCGGGACGGGCGTTCGTTTTGTTAATCAGCCCCAGCATTTT	CASSPSGTGVRFVNQPQHF
12	TRBV6-6	-	TRBJ2-7	-	TGTGCCAGCAGAAGTGACAAAGTCGGGCAGTACTTC	CASRSDKVGQYF
11	TRBV29-1	-	TRBJ2-7	-	TGCAGCGTTGGGGGTCTGGCCGAGCAGTACTTC	CSVGGLAEQYF
16	TRBV5-8	-	TRBJ1-2	-	TGTGCCAGCAGCTTGACTGGACAAAATAGAGGGTATGGCTACACCTTC	CASSLTGQNRGYGYTF
15	TRBV2	-	TRBJ2-7	-	TGTGCCAGCAACGGAGGGCGGGGTAATTCCTACGAGCAGTACTTC	CASNGGRGNSYEQYF
11	TRBV20-1	-	TRBJ2-7	TRBD1	TGCAGTGCCGACAGGGTTCCCGAGCAGTACTTC	CSADRVPEQYF
10	TRBV20-1	-	TRBJ1-1	-	TGCAGTGCTTTCAGGGGTGAAGCTTTCTTT	CSAFRGEAFF
13	TRBV6-4	once	TRBJ2-1	-	TGTGCCAGCAGTGAACAATCCCACAATGAGCAGTTCTTC	CASSEQSHNEQFF
15	TRBV5-4	-	TRBJ2-3	-	TGTGCCAGCAGCTTGGTTGGGCTAGGACCAGATACGCAGTATTTT	CASSLVGLGPDTQYF
14	TRBV9	-	TRBJ2-7	-	TGTGCCAGCAGCACCGGGACAACCAACTACGAGCAGTACTTC	CASSTGTTNYEQYF
15	TRBV7-2	once	TRBJ2-1	-	TGTGCCAGCAGCTTAGTCCGGGGAAACTACAATGAGCAGTTCTTC	CASSLVRGNYNEQFF
16	TRBV18	-	TRBJ2-4	TRBD1	TGTGCCAGCTCACCGAGGGCTGTCGGGACAGTCTCGGAGGAGTACTTC	CASSPRAVGTVSEEYF
15	TRBV7-2	many	TRBJ1-5	-	TGTGCCAGCAGCCCCGGGGGGAGTAGCAATCAGCCCCAGCATTTT	CASSPGGSSNQPQHF
12	TRBV2	-	TRBJ2-5	TRBD2	TGTGCCAGCCGGGAGGAGGTGGAGACCCAGTACTTC	CASREEVETQYF
14	TRBV7-9	few	TRBJ2-7	-	TGTGCCAGCAGCTTAGCCGGGGCCGCCTACGAGCAGTACTTC	CASSLAGAAYEQYF
13	TRBV9	-	TRBJ2-7	-	TGTGCCAGCAGCGTAGAAGGTCTCTACGAGCAGTACTTC	CASSVEGLYEQYF
14	TRBV5-1	-	TRBJ2-3	-	TGCGCCAGCAGCCCGAAGGGGAGCACAGATACGCAGTATTTT	CASSPKGSTDTQYF
15	TRBV18	-	TRBJ2-5	-	TGTGCCAGCTCACCCCCCCAGGGGGGGCAAGAGACCCAGTACTTC	CASSPPQGGQETQYF
17	TRBV5-1	-	TRBJ2-3	-	TGCGCCAGCAGCTTGGAGCCGGTCGGGAGCAGCACAGATACGCAGTATTTT	CASSLEPVGSSTDTQYF
18	TRBV5-1	-	TRBJ2-6	TRBD1	TGCGCCAGCAGCCCGCGGACAGGGAACCCCGGAGGGGCCAACGTCCTGACTTTC	CASSPRTGNPGGANVLTF
16	TRBV29-1	few	TRBJ2-1	TRBD2	TGCAGCGTACGGACTAGCGCCCGAAGCTCCTACAATGAGCAGTTCTTC	CSVRTSARSSYNEQFF
13	TRBV13	-	TRBJ2-3	-	TGTGCCAGCAGCCGAAACCACAGGGATACGCAGTATTTT	CASSRNHRDTQYF
15	TRBV18	-	TRBJ2-1	-	TGTGCCACTCAACCATTTTCCAGGGGAGAGAATGAGCAGTTCTTC	CATQPFSRGENEQFF
15	TRBV5-1	-	TRBJ1-4	-	TGCGCCAGCAGCTTGAAGGGGGCAACTAATGAAAAACTGTTTTTT	CASSLKGATNEKLFF
14	TRBV2	-	TRBJ2-7	-	TGTGCCAGCAGTGTCGGCGCAGAAGGGGCCGAGCAGTACTTC	CASSVGAEGAEQYF
14	TRBV10-2	-	TRBJ1-1	-	TGCGCCAGCAGTGAGTCTGGGGCCTGGGGTGAAGCTTTCTTT	CASSESGAWGEAFF
13	TRBV29-1	-	TRBJ2-3	-	TGCAGCGTTGATGAAGGGGGCACAGATACGCAGTATTTT	CSVDEGGTDTQYF